A single sample is the source of the 2 T cell receptor beta chains below, sequenced in a study of CD8 T cells in ankylosing spondylitis. Study outcomes and limitations: Ankylosing spondylitis blood appeared to be characterized by a TCR beta motif of fewer than ten highly homologous variants.

Using its own MiXCR run on the 5' RACE reads, TCRdb lists one record per CDR3 protein. The data show 390,000 or so distinct CDR3 sequences, more than 20% seen once. Their recognized antigens are unknown. The specimen sequenced was blood, either unsorted or a sorted T cell fraction (not recorded which). These receptors came from a male donor with ankylosing spondylitis.

This clonotype has just a few counts. The rearrangement links TRBV29-1 to TRBJ2-3, with unresolved D. CDR1 and CDR2 (germline): SQVTM, ANQGSEA. The CDR3 contains 13 residues. Trimming shortened V by 7 bases and J by 2 bases, and 13 bases separated the two germline ends. This CDR3 reads CSASRLTTDTQYF. Here the CDR3 DNA reads TGCAGCGCCTCACGCCTCACCACAGATACGCAGTATTTT.

There are a few counts of this clonotype. The J gene is TRBJ2-4, the V gene TRBV27; perhaps TRBD1 as D (7 bases). From germline, CDR1 is MNHEY and CDR2 SMNVEV (reference sequence). The CDR3 covers 16 residues. V shed 1 base and J shed 3 bases, with 13 bases lying between them. The chain's CDR3 is CASSLLAGGGKNIQYF. CDR3 coding DNA: TGTGCCAGCAGTTTATTGGCAGGGGGAGGCAAAAACATTCAGTACTTC.